This T cell receptor beta chain was sequenced during a study of blood T cell repertoires in COVID-19. Assay used: immunoSEQ multiplex PCR; TCRdb lists only in-frame clones, some missing. The sample lists about 190,000 clones; approximately 90% were seen once. CDR1 ENHRY and CDR2 SYGVKD come from the germline V gene. Deletions cut 2 bases from V and 5 bases from J, with 11 bases between. CDR3 size: 14 residues. The clonotype was recovered from a woman aged 35 to 49 who had recovered from COVID-19. The genes are TRBV10-3 and TRBJ2-3, with D maybe TRBD1 (5 bases). The sample consisted of peripheral blood. This CDR3 is CAISEPQGQDTQYF. Written as DNA, the CDR3 is TGTGCCATCAGTGAGCCTCAGGGTCAAGATACGCAGTATTTT.